The source of this T cell receptor (beta chain) is a study of Tregs in tolerant kidney transplant recipients. Study conclusions and caveats: Biological reproducibility was not directly addressed in this study. Validation in larger populations is needed because few patients were studied.

The trim removed 5 bases at V and 5 bases at J, leaving 6 bases unmatched. The CDR3 is 13 amino acids. Germline V gene sequence: CDR1 SGHTA, CDR2 FQGNSA. Clones were read by immunoSEQ multiplex PCR, and TCRdb kept only the in-frame ones, dropping some. The table lists more than 60,000 clones, 95% to 98% of them singletons. About this clone itself: Its antigen is undetermined.

The rearrangement links TRBV7-2 to TRBJ2-7; 7 nucleotides agree with TRBD1. The TCR sequence derives from a human donor who received a combined kidney and bone marrow transplant. Sequencing used CD4+ T cells from blood, obtained before the transplant. The CDR3 sequence is CASSPQGGDEQYF. The CDR3 nucleotides read TGTGCCAGCAGCCCCCAAGGGGGCGACGAGCAGTACTTC.